A single sample is the source of the 9 T cell receptor beta chains below, sequenced in a study of CD8+ T cells in alopecia areata. After isolation, RNA underwent reverse transcription to generate cDNA as the sequencing template. Clones were sequenced by immunoSEQ multiplex PCR, and TCRdb holds only the in-frame ones, with some missing. The sample has 200,000 to 250,000 clones, roughly two fifths seen once; the top ten hold almost 0.5%. Treatment: oral pan-JAK inhibitor, 5-10 mg twice daily. Sample: CD4+ T cells sorted from blood, taken between weeks 30 and 35, from a patient treated with tofacitinib. The receptors originated from a human donor with alopecia areata.

Only a few counts were recorded for this clone. The V and J genes are TRBV19 and TRBJ2-3, with 13 bases that match TRBD2. In germline, CDR1 is LNHDA, CDR2 SQIVND (reference sequence). Unmatched junction bases numbered 7, after V lost 5 bases and J lost 2 bases. There are 17 residues in the CDR3. The CDR3 is CASSSRTSGGPTDTQYF. The CDR3 region has the DNA TGTGCCAGTAGTTCAAGGACTAGCGGGGGACCCACAGATACGCAGTATTTT.

This rearrangement joins TRBV15 to TRBJ2-1; 8 bases fit TRBD2. V lost 0 bases to trimming and J lost 4 bases; unmatched junction nucleotides: 5. Germline values: CDR1 LNHNV, CDR2 YYDKDF (reference sequence). The CDR3 covers 16 residues. Written as DNA, the CDR3 is TGTGCCACCAGCAGAGATGGACTAGCCCTATACAATGAGCAGTTCTTC. Its translation is CATSRDGLALYNEQFF.

This clone was seen a few times. This chain links TRBV7-2 with TRBJ1-5; D not certain. Germline CDR1 SGHTA, CDR2 FQGNSA. The V and J ends lost 5 bases and 9 bases respectively, with 17 bases between them. CDR3 length: 14 amino acids. CDR3 in amino acids: CASSADQSTGPQHF. The CDR3 DNA reads TGTGCCAGCAGCGCTGACCAGTCCACCGGGCCCCAGCATTTT.

This clone has only a few counts. The CDR3 loop reads CAWSVLKAGKYEQYF. CDR3 nucleotide sequence: TGTGCCTGGAGTGTTCTGAAAGCGGGTAAATACGAGCAGTACTTC. The genes are TRBV30 and TRBJ2-7; D is perhaps TRBD2 (6 bases). The length of the CDR3 is 15 residues. V dropped 0 bases and J dropped 4 bases, with 16 bases sitting between them. Germline V gene sequence: CDR1 GTSNPN, CDR2 SVGIG (reference sequence).

This chain connects TRBV7-3 to TRBJ2-3; 8 nucleotides match TRBD2. V shed 5 bases and J 5 bases; nucleotides not matched to a gene: 9. CDR1 and CDR2 from the germline V gene are SGHTA and FQGTGA. The CDR3 runs 15 residues. The CDR3 DNA is TGTGCCAGCAGCCTAAAGGGACTAGGGGTAGATACGCAGTATTTT. Translating it yields CASSLKGLGVDTQYF.

This clone was picked up a small number of times. The chain employs TRBV29-1 and TRBJ2-1, with D uncertain. Trimming took off 5 bases at V and 5 bases at J, with 16 bases between the two ends. This CDR3 has 14 amino acids. Germline assignment: CDR1 SQVTM and CDR2 ANQGSEA. The CDR3 bases are TGCAGCGTTAATTACGAACCTCTTCACAATGAGCAGTTCTTC. This encodes CSVNYEPLHNEQFF.

This clone was recorded at least ten times. The gene calls are TRBV6-1 and TRBJ1-6; possible D gene TRBD1, 6 bases. Per the germline V gene, CDR1 is MNHNS and CDR2 is SASEGT. The CDR3 loop spans 14 amino acids. The germline V and J ends were trimmed by 6 bases and 9 bases, with 15 bases remaining between them. This CDR3 is CASRQGLGGSPLHF. As DNA, the CDR3 is TGTGCCAGCAGACAGGGCCTCGGTGGTTCACCCCTCCACTTT.

Remarks on this clone: A junction end diverges from the germline sequence, so it may reflect a read error. The chain uses TRBV7-3 and TRBJ2-7; D unclear. Germline V gene sequence: CDR1 SGHTA, CDR2 FQGTGA. The CDR3 extends over 13 amino acids. Here the CDR3 reads CASSPLDPPEQYF. The CDR3, as DNA: TGCGCCAGCAGCCCGCTCGACCCGCCCGAGCAGTACTTC.

This chain connects TRBV7-3 to TRBJ2-7, with 7 bases identical to TRBD2. Germline V lookup: CDR1 SGHTA, CDR2 FQGTGA. With V trimmed by 5 bases and J by 4 bases, 11 bases remained unmatched. This CDR3 contains 15 residues. CDR3 sequence: CASSEKGGLGYEQYF. Here the CDR3 DNA reads TGTGCCAGCAGCGAAAAGGGCGGACTAGGGTACGAGCAGTACTTC. The full variable domain, in which reference TRBV7-3 and TRBJ2-7 provide the parts outside the CDR3, is GAGVSQTPSNKVTEKGKYVELRCDPISGHTALYWYRQSLGQGPEFLIYFQGTGAADDSGLPNDRFFAVRPEGSVSTLKIQRTERGDSAVYLCASSEKGGLGYEQYFGPGTRLTVT.